These 11 T cell receptor beta chains were all obtained from the same sample, sequenced in a study of blood T cell repertoires in COVID-19. Clones were sequenced by immunoSEQ multiplex PCR, and TCRdb holds only the in-frame ones, with some missing. The sample comprises roughly 100,000 clones, about 90% of which are singletons, and approximately 3% rests with the top ten. The sequenced sample was peripheral blood. Every receptor here comes from a man aged 50-59 years in a cohort sampled during active COVID-19.

The chain employs TRBV5-1 and TRBJ2-1, with TRBD2 matching 10 bases. J gave up 8 bases and V 4 bases, and 3 bases lay outside the gene matches. In germline, CDR1 is SGHRS, CDR2 YFSETQ. This CDR3 has 13 residues. DNA of the CDR3: TGCGCCAGCAGCGAGCGGGGGGGCCATGAGCAGTTCTTC. Amino acids: CASSERGGHEQFF.

The V and J genes are TRBV3-1 (or the pseudogene TRBV3-2) and TRBJ1-5; D remains ambiguous. Trimming took off 0 bases at V and 3 bases at J, with 12 bases between the two ends. The CDR3 is made up of 16 amino acids. Germline V gene data show CDR1 as LGHDT and CDR2 as YNNKEL (reference sequence). The CDR3 DNA reads TGTGCCAGCAGCCAAGACAACCGACAACCCAATCAGCCCCAGCATTTT. As protein: CASSQDNRQPNQPQHF.

This clone was observed once. The V call is TRBV28, the J call TRBJ2-7, with 7 bases identical to TRBD1. CDR3 length: 15 amino acids. Unmatched junction bases numbered 10, after V lost 6 bases and J lost 2 bases. CDR1 and CDR2 from the germline V gene are MDHEN and SYDVKM. The CDR3 bases are TGTGCCAGCAGCCTCACAGGGGCCGGGCCCTACGAGCAGTACGTC. It yields the protein CASSLTGAGPYEQYV.

The CDR3: CASSYSLTGSGNTIYF. The CDR3 DNA reads TGTGCCAGCAGTTACAGTCTTACAGGGAGTGGAAACACCATATATTTT. The chain has TRBV6-2 or TRBV6-3 and TRBJ1-3; weak D call: TRBD1 (6 bases). There are 16 residues in the CDR3. V was trimmed by 2 bases and J by 3 bases, leaving 14 bases between them. CDR1 is MNHEY and CDR2 is SVGEGT in the germline V gene.

In DNA form, the CDR3 reads TGTGCCAGCAGCTCATCCGGCCGGGGGAATATAGGCGGGGAGCTGTTTTTT. It is translated as CASSSSGRGNIGGELFF. V gene TRBV5-4 combines with J gene TRBJ2-2; tentative D call: TRBD2 (6 bases). The CDR3 is 17 residues long. V lost 3 bases and J lost 7, with 22 bases in between. Per the germline V gene, CDR1 is SGHNT and CDR2 is YYREEE (reference sequence).

V usage is TRBV4-3 and J usage is TRBJ2-2, with 7 bases lining up with TRBD2. Germline V gene lookup returns CDR1 LGHNA and CDR2 YSLEER. The J segment lost 7 bases and the V segment lost 4 bases, leaving 3 bases of the junction unmatched. CDR3 size: 13 residues. The CDR3 nucleotides read TGCGCCAGCAGCCTAGGGAGGGGCGGGGAGCTGTTTTTT. Its translation: CASSLGRGGELFF.

The CDR3 DNA reads TGTGCCATCAGGGCCGGGACAGACTACGAGCAGTACGTC. It is translated as CAIRAGTDYEQYV. J is TRBJ2-7 and V is TRBV10-3; 7 bases match TRBD1. The CDR3 extends over 13 amino acids. Per the germline V gene, CDR1 is ENHRY and CDR2 is SYGVKD. V shed 6 bases, J shed 3 bases, and the junction held 5 bases outside the gene matches.

CDR3 nucleotides: TGTGCCAGCAAAGTAACCGGGACAGACAATTCACCCCTCCACTTT. Its translation: CASKVTGTDNSPLHF. The chain has TRBV2 and TRBJ1-6; 7 bases map to TRBD1. Germline-derived CDR1 and CDR2 are SNHLY and FYNNEI. The junction had 10 bases not matched to a gene; V was cut back by 7 bases and J by 7 bases. The CDR3 spans 15 residues.

This rearrangement joins TRBV7-2 to TRBJ1-6, with a possible D match to TRBD1 (6 bases). Germline values: CDR1 SGHTA, CDR2 FQGNSA. V lost 4 bases and J 1 base, leaving 8 bases between the germline ends. There are 15 residues in the CDR3. The CDR3 region is CASSSRGSYNSPLHF. The DNA of the CDR3 is TGTGCCAGCAGCTCCAGGGGATCCTATAATTCACCCCTCCACTTT.

The V call is TRBV3-1 (or the pseudogene TRBV3-2), the J call TRBJ2-7, with D uncertain. V was pared by 4 bases and J by 4 bases, with 11 bases between. The CDR3 contains 13 residues. Germline assignment: CDR1 LGHDT and CDR2 YNNKEL (reference sequence). The CDR3 is CASSPLTGYEQYF. The DNA for the CDR3 is TGTGCCAGCAGCCCGCTAACGGGTTACGAGCAGTACTTC.

This clone has just a few counts. The chain couples TRBV4-1 to TRBJ1-5, with no clear D. Between the trimmed V and J ends, which lost 0 bases and 5 bases, there was a span of 14 bases. The CDR3 has 16 amino acids. Germline CDR1 is MGHRA and CDR2 is YSYEKL. This chain's CDR3 is CASSQEPQVMYQPQHF. The CDR3, as DNA: TGCGCCAGCAGCCAAGAGCCGCAGGTAATGTATCAGCCCCAGCATTTT.